This T cell receptor beta chain was retrieved from a study of cytomegalovirus exposure and HLA in healthy donors. Libraries were prepared by immunoSEQ multiplex PCR; TCRdb keeps only in-frame clonotypes and omits some of them. This table holds some 90,000 clones, roughly 97% found once. Germline loops: CDR1 MNHNS, CDR2 SASEGT. The CDR3 extends over 15 amino acids. The V end was cut by 6 bases, the J end by 7 bases, with 18 bases between. Sequenced sample: PBMCs. The clonotype originates from a man aged 18 to 30 in good health and CMV-seronegative. The chain carries TRBV6-1 and TRBJ1-4; D gene uncertain. The CDR3 DNA is TGTGCCAGCAGCGAATCCCCGGACTCTCTTGAAAAACTGTTTTTT. This encodes CASSESPDSLEKLFF.